This T cell receptor (beta chain) was profiled in a study of radiotherapy plus CTLA-4 blockade in lung cancer. The CDR3 spans 16 residues. Trimming removed 5 bases at V and 5 bases at J, with 18 bases between. Germline assignment: CDR1 MDHEN and CDR2 SYDVKM. On this clone itself: The target antigen is unknown.

Study observations and caveats: Reportedly, early blood T cell clone dynamics best predicted response, with interferon-beta.

Measured with immunoSEQ multiplex PCR; TCRdb has only the in-frame clones, and not every one. This sample has tens of thousands of clones, with about 70% found just once. The sample in question was peripheral blood, obtained from a patient treated with radiotherapy plus ipilimumab. The J gene is TRBJ1-4, the V gene TRBV28; D ambiguous. The sequence came from a human donor with non-small cell lung cancer whose response to radiotherapy plus ipilimumab could not be evaluated. The CDR3 DNA reads as TGTGCCAGCAGTCCCTACGGTGGGGAGGGAAATGAAAAACTGTTTTTT. Translation gives CASSPYGGEGNEKLFF.